The entry that follows covers one TCR beta chain sequence. The V gene's germline CDR1 is LNHNV and CDR2 YYDKDF (reference sequence). This CDR3 region has 18 residues. The V segment lost 0 bases and the J segment 2 bases; nucleotides outside the gene matches: 11. This sample was taken from a study of T cell changes during pregnancy in multiple sclerosis. TCRdb keeps only in-frame clones here, not all; method: immunoSEQ multiplex PCR. This sample carries 50,000 to 65,000 clones, under 95% of them seen once, and the ten largest clones take 3% to 4%. The receptor was derived from a female donor with multiple sclerosis, enrolled in a pregnancy study. The chain uses TRBV15 and TRBJ2-5, with 8 positions matching TRBD2. The material was CD8+ T cells from peripheral blood mononuclear cells, obtained in the second trimester of pregnancy. The CDR3, as DNA: TGTGCCACCAGCAGAGATGAGGGCTCCCTAGCGGGTCAAGAGACCCAGTACTTC. It codes for CATSRDEGSLAGQETQYF.